A selection of T cell receptor beta chains follows, all from one sample in a study of CXCR3-negative and CXCR3-positive naive CD8 T cells. TCRdb reworked the 5' RACE reads into one entry per CDR3 protein, no DNA. Here the sample table reports about 38,000 distinct CDR3 sequences. The sequencing sample was made of memory CD8+ T cells from blood. Every receptor here comes from a human donor in good health. Some clones in this sample may be carry-over from other donors' samples. CDR3s include the opening cysteine and the closing phenylalanine or tryptophan. Only part of the rows carry a size: once, few, many, or a class if the clone is expanded.

v_gene	j_gene	abundance	CDR3aa
TRBV12-3/TRBV12-4	TRBJ2-3	NA	CASSLPPRSTDTQYF
TRBV18	TRBJ2-1	NA	CASLIRANEQFF
TRBV6-5	TRBJ2-1	NA	CASSYFASGSNEQFF
TRBV7-8	TRBJ2-2	NA	CASSTRDRGLLNTGELFF
TRBV11-2	TRBJ1-1	medium-sized	CASSLRNTEAFF
TRBV29-1	TRBJ2-7	NA	CSVEGEDRGFSRAYEQYF
TRBV28	TRBJ1-6	NA	CASSLSGNSPLHF
TRBV4-2	TRBJ2-1	NA	CASNKELGAYNEQFF
TRBV27	TRBJ2-7	NA	CASALSGSGEQYF
TRBV15	TRBJ2-1	NA	CATSSHRLRDLYNEQFF
TRBV5-1	TRBJ2-1	NA	CASSRQTSGRFYNEQFF
TRBV20-1	TRBJ1-5	large	CSARDMGEGNQPQHF
TRBV20-1	TRBJ2-7	NA	CSARALGGGGYEQYF
TRBV29-1	TRBJ2-7	NA	CSVEDGDRGYEQYF
TRBV14	TRBJ1-6	NA	CASSQDYSPLHF
TRBV6-2/TRBV6-3	TRBJ2-3	NA	CASSYLFEAGRSTDTQYF
TRBV12-3/TRBV12-4	TRBJ2-7	NA	CASSFRDSSSYEQYF
TRBV28	TRBJ2-4	NA	CASSLAGGPGDIQYF
TRBV6-4	TRBJ2-1	NA	CASSPGGAGNEQFF
TRBV25-1	TRBJ1-2	NA	CASSEYGAHGYTF
TRBV7-9	TRBJ2-2	NA	CASSLKAGELFF
TRBV21-1	TRBJ2-7	NA	CATETGTGHEQYF
TRBV6-4	TRBJ2-1	NA	CASSDSSDGEQFF
TRBV7-3	TRBJ1-1	NA	CASSIGQGGVTEAFF
TRBV12-3/TRBV12-4	TRBJ2-7	NA	CASRLGAGPTYEQYF
TRBV7-2	TRBJ2-3	NA	CASSLMTADTQYF
TRBV9	TRBJ2-3	NA	CASSPSGGRNTQYF
TRBV7-2	TRBJ2-1	NA	CASSPHTISSGANEQFF
TRBV5-1	TRBJ1-1	NA	CASSLSRQGPNTEAFF
TRBV11-2	TRBJ2-7	NA	CASNLGGLVNEQYF
TRBV14	TRBJ2-1	NA	CASSRLAGVYNEQFF
TRBV24-1	TRBJ2-1	NA	CATSDIWTSGSYNEQFF
TRBV10-2	TRBJ1-1	NA	CASSGANTEAFF
TRBV28	TRBJ1-5	NA	CASSSRTGSPSQPQHF
TRBV15	TRBJ2-3	NA	CATKVESTDTQYF
TRBV6-2/TRBV6-3	TRBJ2-2	NA	CASIANPYRANTGELFF
TRBV12-3/TRBV12-4	TRBJ2-6	NA	CASSPRGVGANVLTF
TRBV11-1	TRBJ2-3	NA	CASSLGAGVGDTQYF
TRBV20-1	TRBJ2-7	NA	CSAIRDRGSYEQYF
TRBV29-1	TRBJ2-5	NA	CSVGGLGFEETQYF
TRBV2	TRBJ2-5	NA	CASEGWSEQETQYF
TRBV7-9	TRBJ1-6	NA	CASSYSRVTNNSPLHF
TRBV7-2	TRBJ1-2	NA	CASSINSGGDFGYGYTF
TRBV24-1	TRBJ2-2	NA	CATSDFGTGELFF
TRBV9	TRBJ2-2	NA	CASSVGAGGSTGELFF